The clone carrying this T cell receptor beta chain was found many times. Antigen unknown. The data belong to a study of identical twins. General study findings and limits: Fewer insertions marked abundant cord blood beta clonotypes; young adult naive trended weakly, memory not at all. The study based its conclusions on cross-sectional statistical analysis and did not follow the same donors.

Germline V CDR1 and CDR2: MGHDK, SYGVNS. The CDR3 contains 14 residues. V was trimmed by 6 bases and J by 5 bases, leaving 13 bases between them. A universal primer site came from template switching; cDNA carried unique molecular identifiers. Each CDR3 protein is one row after TCRdb ran MiXCR on the 5' RACE reads. The data contain approximately 550,000 distinct CDR3 sequences, 20% to 25% of them singletons. The sample was also reused in another study, on yellow fever vaccine responses in identical twins.

The sequenced sample was CD4+ T cells sorted from blood. The gene calls are TRBV25-1 and TRBJ2-2; TRBD1 might be the D (6 bases). The TCR was taken from a woman aged 18-35 years in good health. CDR3 sequence: CASSRPGDTGELFF. The CDR3 bases are TGTGCCAGCAGCAGACCAGGGGATACCGGGGAGCTGTTTTTT.